These 9 T cell receptor beta chains were sequenced from one sample in a study of yellow fever vaccine responses in identical twins. TCRdb ran MiXCR on the RT-PCR reads and lists one entry per CDR3 protein. Among about 13,000 distinct CDR3 sequences listed, around four fifths were seen once. The sample consisted of T cells from blood (PBMCs), unsorted or a sorted subset (not recorded which), taken before or after yellow fever vaccination (not recorded which). The receptors originated from a woman aged 18-30 years who received the yellow fever vaccine.

V and J are TRBV2 and TRBJ2-5; 8 bases are a match to TRBD2. The CDR3 runs 15 residues. Germline lookup yields CDR1 SNHLY and CDR2 FYNNEI. With 3 bases clipped from V and 5 bases from J, the junction kept 8 bases outside the gene matches. The CDR3 DNA follows: TGTGCCAGCAGTGACCAGCGGGGGATGGGGGAGACCCAGTACTTC. It codes for CASSDQRGMGETQYF.

This chain uses TRBV9 with TRBJ2-3, with D possibly TRBD1 on 6 matching bases. CDR1 and CDR2 (germline): SGDLS, YYNGEE. The CDR3 is 15 amino acids. Trimming stripped 6 bases from V and 0 bases from J, with 14 bases between. CDR3 loop: CASKGKGTSTDTQYF. DNA of the CDR3: TGTGCCAGCAAGGGGAAGGGGACAAGCACAGATACGCAGTATTTT.

This clonotype was seen just once. The chain has TRBV2 and TRBJ2-4, with 8 bases that match TRBD2. Germline CDR1 is SNHLY and CDR2 is FYNNEI. The CDR3 spans 14 residues. V gave up 6 bases and J gave up 8 bases; unmatched junction bases: 9. This CDR3 reads CASRPVGGVDIQYF. CDR3 bases: TGTGCCAGCAGGCCCGTCGGGGGGGTGGACATTCAGTACTTC.

The chain employs TRBV29-1 and TRBJ2-5, with D perhaps TRBD1 (5 bases). V shed 4 bases and J shed 4 bases, with 10 bases lying between them. CDR3 length equals 12 residues. From germline, CDR1 is SQVTM and CDR2 ANQGSEA. This CDR3 is CSVGSGRETQYF. CDR3 in DNA: TGCAGCGTTGGATCAGGGCGAGAGACCCAGTACTTC.

The J gene is TRBJ2-3, the V gene TRBV28, with D perhaps matching TRBD1 (6 bases). This CDR3 is 14 amino acids long. Germline values: CDR1 MDHEN, CDR2 SYDVKM. The germline V and J ends were trimmed by 4 bases and 6 bases, with 14 bases remaining between them. The CDR3 reads CASSSLDSSDTQYF. The CDR3 DNA sequence: TGTGCCAGCAGTTCCCTGGACAGCTCCGATACGCAGTATTTT. The full variable domain, its missing parts supplied by reference TRBV28 and TRBJ2-3, is DVKVTQSSRYLVKRTGEKVFLECVQDMDHENMFWYRQDPGLGLRLIYFSYDVKMKEKGDIPEGYSVSREKKERFSLILESASTNQTSMYLCASSSLDSSDTQYFGPGTRLTVL.

The rearrangement uses TRBV20-1 and TRBJ2-3, with TRBD2 as a possible D gene (5 bases). Germline CDR1 DFQATT, CDR2 SNEGSKA (reference sequence). CDR3 length: 15 amino acids. V shed 0 bases and J shed 3 bases, with 13 bases lying between them. The CDR3 DNA is TGCAGTGCTAGAGATCAAGCGCGAGGGACAGATACGCAGTATTTT. It is translated as CSARDQARGTDTQYF.

Only a few counts were recorded for this clonotype. This chain joins TRBV19 and TRBJ2-7; D gene uncertain. The CDR3 covers 13 residues. Germline assignment: CDR1 LNHDA and CDR2 SQIVND (reference sequence). The germline V and J ends were trimmed by 3 bases and 2 bases, with 8 bases remaining between them. CDR3: CASSIRHTYEQYF. The DNA of the CDR3 is TGTGCCAGTAGTATCCGGCATACCTACGAGCAGTACTTC.

As to this clonotype: At one boundary the junction diverges from the germline segment, which might be a read error. The chain links TRBV7-7 to TRBJ2-5, with D hard to call. The CDR3 is 14 amino acids. The germline gives CDR1 SSHAT, CDR2 FNYEAQ (reference sequence). The CDR3 DNA is TGTGCTAGCAGCTTTCAACGAGAGCCAGAGACCCAGTACTTC. Translating gives CASSFQREPETQYF.

The genes are TRBV29-1 and TRBJ2-5; D call uncertain. This CDR3 region has 14 residues. Trimming pared 5 bases from V and 7 bases from J, leaving 20 bases between. Germline V lookup: CDR1 SQVTM, CDR2 ANQGSEA. The CDR3 bases are TGCAGCGTTAAGGAAGCAGGTCCCGCTACGACCCAGTACTTC. This gives the protein CSVKEAGPATTQYF.